The 20 T cell receptor beta chains below come from one sample, sequenced in a study of T cells after yellow fever vaccination (dated by TCRdb to between 2018 and 2021). Preparation of the library involved 5' RACE. Reads for this sample came from an Illumina NovaSeq 6000. TCRdb handled the public reads itself, with Q25 trimming in fastp and clone calling in MiXCR, and kept productive beta chains. Every distinct CDR3 protein forms one entry, paired with its most common genes and DNA. In all, the sample holds around 200,000 distinct CDR3 sequences, and 9.5% to 11% of those were seen once. The top ten clones comprise around 34% of the sample. The sample's treatment or condition label is to be understood as: live attenuated yellow fever vaccine strain. The material was CD8+ T cells sorted from PBMCs, obtained 15 days after the yellow fever booster vaccination. The source of these receptors is a man between 18 and 35 years old who received the YFV17D yellow fever vaccine.

The V and J genes are TRBV19 and TRBJ2-2, with 7 bases lining up with TRBD1. With 4 bases clipped from V and 7 bases from J, the junction kept 15 bases outside the gene matches. This CDR3 contains 17 residues. Germline V gene lookup returns CDR1 LNHDA and CDR2 SQIVND (reference sequence). The CDR3 sequence: CASSNGPRDGQDGELFF. The DNA for the CDR3 is TGTGCCAGTAGTAACGGGCCCCGGGACGGACAGGACGGGGAGCTGTTTTTT. The entire variable domain, with the rest obtained from reference TRBV19 and TRBJ2-2, is as follows: DGGITQSPKYLFRKEGQNVTLSCEQNLNHDAMYWYRQDPGQGLRLIYYSQIVNDFQKGDIAEGYSVSREKKESFPLTVTSAQKNPTAFYLCASSNGPRDGQDGELFFGEGSRLTVL.

This chain joins TRBV10-3 and TRBJ1-1; D call uncertain. V lost 0 bases, J lost 4 bases, and 6 bases lay in between. Per the germline V gene, CDR1 is ENHRY and CDR2 is SYGVKD. This CDR3 has 13 amino acids. CDR3 protein: CAISESDFTEAFF. The DNA of the CDR3 is TGTGCCATCAGTGAGTCGGACTTCACTGAAGCTTTCTTT.

This clonotype was counted between two and nine times. DNA of the CDR3: TGTGCCAGCAGCGTAGTCGCTAGCGGGGCGGGTGGTGAGCAGTTCTTC. It is translated as CASSVVASGAGGEQFF. This rearrangement joins TRBV9 to TRBJ2-1, with TRBD2 matching over 9 bases. V was clipped by 0 bases and J by 9 bases; unmatched bases: 10. The CDR3 loop spans 16 amino acids. Germline V gene data show CDR1 as SGDLS and CDR2 as YYNGEE.

This clonotype was picked up a small number of times. The chain uses TRBV7-9 and TRBJ2-5; D perhaps matches TRBD1 (6 bases). There are 16 residues in the CDR3. CDR1 and CDR2 from the germline V gene are SEHNR and FQNEAQ (reference sequence). V dropped 4 bases and J dropped 4 bases, with 19 bases sitting between them. The CDR3 sequence is CASSSYRGQGGETQYF. CDR3 nucleotide sequence: TGTGCCAGCAGCTCCTACCGGGGACAAGGAGGAGAGACCCAGTACTTC.

This clonotype was observed a handful of times. The chain couples TRBV13 to TRBJ2-7, with D possibly TRBD2 on 6 matching bases. This CDR3 has 14 amino acids. Between the trimmed V and J ends, which lost 5 bases and 7 bases, there was a span of 18 bases. Germline values: CDR1 PRHDT, CDR2 FYEKMQ (reference sequence). Here the CDR3 DNA reads TGTGCCAGCAGCCCGGACTGGGACCGGGGGGAGCAGTACTTC. It is translated as CASSPDWDRGEQYF.

The V call is TRBV15, the J call TRBJ1-1; maybe TRBD1 (6 bases). The CDR3 covers 15 residues. V was cut by 5 bases and J by 5 bases, with 18 bases left in between. Germline V lookup: CDR1 LNHNV, CDR2 YYDKDF (reference sequence). This chain's CDR3 is CATSEAYQGRTEAFF. The DNA for the CDR3 is TGTGCCACCAGCGAGGCGTACCAGGGGAGGACTGAAGCTTTCTTT.

This chain uses TRBV7-9 with TRBJ2-7; 11 bases are shared with TRBD1. Germline V gene data show CDR1 as SEHNR and CDR2 as FQNEAQ (reference sequence). The CDR3 has 15 amino acids. With V trimmed by 3 bases and J by 3 bases, 4 bases remained unmatched. This chain's CDR3 is CASSLSGTGGYEQYV. DNA for the CDR3: TGTGCCAGCAGCTTGTCCGGGACAGGGGGCTACGAGCAGTACGTC.

The V and J genes are TRBV9 and TRBJ1-6; D is perhaps TRBD1 (5 bases). The germline V gene encodes CDR1 SGDLS and CDR2 YYNGEE. The CDR3 is 16 residues long. The V and J ends lost 0 bases and 10 bases respectively, with 17 bases between them. The CDR3 DNA sequence: TGTGCCAGCAGCGTAGACGGAGGTCAGGGTAACTCACCCCTCCACTTT. Translated, it gives CASSVDGGQGNSPLHF. Filled out from reference TRBV9 and TRBJ1-6, the complete variable domain reads DSGVTQTPKHLITATGQRVTLRCSPRSGDLSVYWYQQSLDQGLQFLIQYYNGEERAKGNILERFSAQQFPDLHSELNLSSLELGDSALYFCASSVDGGQGNSPLHFGNGTRLTVT.

This clonotype was picked up many times. This chain links TRBV5-1 with TRBJ2-2; 7 nucleotides match TRBD1. This CDR3 is 14 amino acids long. Germline lookup yields CDR1 SGHRS and CDR2 YFSETQ. J gave up 6 bases and V 4 bases, and 6 bases lay outside the gene matches. Here the CDR3 reads CASSDTTGPGELFF. For the CDR3, the DNA is TGCGCCAGCAGCGACACGACAGGGCCCGGGGAGCTGTTTTTT.

The chain's CDR3 is CASSPRGTGGRDTQYF. The CDR3 nucleotides read TGTGCCAGCAGCCCACGGGGGACAGGAGGTAGAGATACGCAGTATTTT. The rearrangement joins TRBV7-9 to TRBJ2-3, with TRBD1 matching over 8 bases. The CDR3 consists of 16 residues. Trimming at V came to 5 bases and at J to 5 bases, leaving 12 bases not matched to a gene. Germline V gene sequence: CDR1 SEHNR, CDR2 FQNEAQ (reference sequence).

The table lists this clonotype with a few counts. J is TRBJ2-5 and V is TRBV5-4, with D perhaps TRBD1 (6 bases). Trimming took 1 base from V and 10 from J, leaving 11 bases between them. Germline V gene data show CDR1 as SGHNT and CDR2 as YYREEE (reference sequence). The CDR3 has 12 residues. CDR3 coding DNA: TGTGCCAGCAGCTTGTGGGGGCGCGACCAGTACTTC. This encodes CASSLWGRDQYF.

This clonotype has a handful of counts. The rearrangement joins TRBV7-9 to TRBJ2-2, with TRBD2 as a possible D gene (6 bases). The CDR3 contains 21 residues. The ends were cut back, 6 bases at V and 6 bases at J, with 35 bases in the middle. Germline lookup yields CDR1 SEHNR and CDR2 FQNEAQ (reference sequence). CDR3: CASRSSGAGMAGSQRAGELFF. The CDR3 nucleotides are TGTGCCAGCAGATCCTCGGGAGCCGGGATGGCAGGCAGCCAAAGGGCCGGGGAGCTGTTTTTT.

V gene TRBV4-1 combines with J gene TRBJ2-3, with 9 bases identical to TRBD2. The trim removed 5 bases at V and 1 base at J, leaving 4 bases unmatched. Looked up from germline, CDR1 is MGHRA and CDR2 is YSYEKL. The CDR3 contains 15 residues. CDR3: CASSYASGGTDTQYF. In nucleotides, the CDR3 is TGCGCCAGCAGCTACGCTAGCGGGGGCACAGATACGCAGTATTTT.

This CDR3 reads CASSYTYTGELFF. The CDR3 DNA reads as TGTGCCAGCAGTTACACGTACACCGGGGAGCTGTTTTTT. V gene TRBV6-2 or TRBV6-3 combines with J gene TRBJ2-2; D gene unclear. The CDR3 loop spans 13 amino acids. The germline gives CDR1 MNHEY, CDR2 SVGEGT. Trimming took 2 bases from V and 3 from J, leaving 4 bases between them.

In its sample, this clonotype was seen many times. The chain employs TRBV15 and TRBJ1-5, with 10 positions matching TRBD1. Germline CDR1 and CDR2: LNHNV and YYDKDF (reference sequence). This CDR3 has 16 amino acids. With 0 bases clipped from V and 10 bases from J, the junction kept 9 bases outside the gene matches. The CDR3 here is CATSRDLETGGFPQHF. The CDR3 nucleotides read TGTGCCACCAGCAGAGATTTGGAGACAGGGGGCTTTCCCCAGCATTTT.

CDR3 nucleotides: TGTGCCAGCATCCACGGGGGCTACATGGAGACCCAGTACTTC. Its translation is CASIHGGYMETQYF. V is TRBV6-2 or TRBV6-3 and J is TRBJ2-5; D could derive from TRBD1 or TRBD2 (6 bases each). The CDR3 covers 14 residues. Germline V gene lookup returns CDR1 MNHEY and CDR2 SVGEGT. V was trimmed by 7 bases and J by 5 bases, leaving 17 bases between them.

The chain combines TRBV6-2 or TRBV6-3 with TRBJ2-1; D unresolved. The V and J ends lost 7 bases and 4 bases respectively, with 23 bases between them. The CDR3 contains 17 residues. Germline V gene lookup returns CDR1 MNHEY and CDR2 SVGEGT. The CDR3 nucleotides read TGTGCCAGCACCCGACTGCAGACGACACGGCAGTACAATGAGCAGTTCTTC. Translating it yields CASTRLQTTRQYNEQFF.

The chain links TRBV12-3 or TRBV12-4 to TRBJ2-1; the D is unclear. Trimming took off 6 bases at V and 6 bases at J, with 15 bases between the two ends. The CDR3 totals 14 residues. The CDR3 region is CASSSPGVPNEQFF. The CDR3 region has the DNA TGTGCCAGCAGCTCCCCTGGGGTACCCAATGAGCAGTTCTTC.

The rearrangement uses TRBV6-4 and TRBJ1-1, with D hard to call. Germline V gives CDR1 MRHNA, CDR2 SNTAGT. This CDR3 has 13 residues. The ends were cut back, 4 bases at V and 0 bases at J, with 6 bases in the middle. The CDR3 is CASSGSLNTEAFF. As DNA, the CDR3 is TGTGCCAGCAGTGGTTCCCTGAACACTGAAGCTTTCTTT.

This clonotype was recorded a few times. This chain uses TRBV7-9 with TRBJ2-7, with 7 bases aligning to TRBD1. The CDR3 sequence is 14 residues long. With 4 bases clipped from V and 7 bases from J, the junction kept 10 bases outside the gene matches. CDR1 and CDR2 (germline): SEHNR, FQNEAQ (reference sequence). CDR3 sequence (DNA): TGTGCCAGCAGCTCCCAACAGGGGACAGAGGAGCAGTACTTC. It translates to CASSSQQGTEEQYF.